These 29 T cell receptor beta chains share one sample of origin, sequenced in a study of OX40 agonist ivuxolimab in advanced cancers. Sequencing used immunoSEQ multiplex PCR; TCRdb keeps in-frame clones, though not all of them. Counted here are 55,000 to 65,000 clones, 75% to 90% occurring once; the ten biggest clones make up under 0.7%. Sample: CD4+ or CD8+ T cells sorted from blood, taken in a trial of the OX40 agonist ivuxolimab. The receptors were gathered from an adult with an advanced solid tumor such as melanoma, head and neck, liver or kidney cancer.

The gene calls are TRBV4-1 and TRBJ2-1, with 10 nucleotides matching TRBD2. CDR1 is MGHRA and CDR2 is YSYEKL in the germline V gene. Germline trimming cut 4 bases from V and 9 bases from J; bases unmatched to any gene: 6. The length of the CDR3 is 14 residues. CDR3 sequence (DNA): TGCGCCAGCAGCCCCTTAGCGGGAGGTGGTGAGCAGTTCTTC. It specifies CASSPLAGGGEQFF.

The gene calls are TRBV30 and TRBJ1-3; D possibly corresponds to TRBD1 (6 bases). CDR1 GTSNPN and CDR2 SVGIG come from the germline V gene (reference sequence). V was pared by 4 bases and J by 11 bases, with 18 bases between. The CDR3 loop spans 13 amino acids. The CDR3 loop is CAWTGTGRVAIYF. The DNA of the CDR3 is TGTGCCTGGACTGGAACAGGGCGAGTCGCCATATATTTT.

CDR3: CASSESTDSPLHF. The CDR3 DNA reads TGTGCCAGCAGTGAAAGTACTGATTCACCCCTCCACTTT. The rearrangement uses TRBV6-1 and TRBJ1-6; no firm D call. This CDR3 is built from 13 residues. Trimming pared 2 bases from V and 8 bases from J, leaving 7 bases between. Germline loops: CDR1 MNHNS, CDR2 SASEGT.

The chain couples TRBV9 to TRBJ2-5, with TRBD2 matching over 11 bases. V shed 4 bases and J 3 bases; nucleotides not matched to a gene: 2. CDR1 is SGDLS and CDR2 is YYNGEE in the germline V gene. CDR3 length: 14 amino acids. The DNA for the CDR3 is TGTGCCAGCAGCCTGGGACTAGCGGAAGAGACCCAGTACTTC. As protein: CASSLGLAEETQYF.

V is TRBV15 and J is TRBJ1-2; D remains unclear. V lost 4 bases to trimming and J lost 8 bases, with 14 bases between them. The CDR3 is made up of 13 amino acids. Germline CDR1 reads LNHNV; CDR2 reads YYDKDF (reference sequence). CDR3 nucleotide sequence: TGTGCCACCAGCACCCGGTCGCTGGTAGGCTACACCTTC. Protein product: CATSTRSLVGYTF.

The chain recombines TRBV5-1 with TRBJ2-2, with 9 positions matching TRBD2. CDR3 length: 17 residues. Germline CDR1 and CDR2: SGHRS and YFSETQ. Germline trimming cut 5 bases from V and 0 bases from J; bases unmatched to any gene: 8. CDR3 loop: CASSNTAGGPNTGELFF. CDR3 DNA sequence: TGCGCCAGCAGTAACACAGCGGGGGGCCCGAACACCGGGGAGCTGTTTTTT.

This clone appeared a single time. The genes are TRBV6-6 and TRBJ2-5; D possibly uses TRBD1 or TRBD2 (6 bases each). V dropped 5 bases and J dropped 1 base, with 14 bases sitting between them. Per germline, CDR1 MNHNY and CDR2 SVGAGI (reference sequence). This CDR3 has 15 amino acids. As DNA, the CDR3 is TGTGCCAGCAGTCGGGACATACTAGCCCAAGAGACCCAGTACTTC. Amino acid sequence: CASSRDILAQETQYF.

The J gene is TRBJ1-2, the V gene TRBV19; tentative D call: TRBD1 (5 bases). Trimming took 5 bases from V and 7 from J, leaving 11 bases between them. This CDR3 region has 12 residues. Germline V gives CDR1 LNHDA, CDR2 SQIVND (reference sequence). CDR3: CASSSGTFGYTF. The DNA for the CDR3 is TGTGCCAGTAGTTCCGGGACCTTTGGCTACACCTTC.

The chain is built from TRBV6-5 and TRBJ1-5, with D unclear. Germline V CDR1 and CDR2: MNHEY, SVGAGI. The length of the CDR3 is 15 residues. The V end lost 5 bases, the J end lost 6 bases, and 17 bases lay between the germline ends. CDR3 sequence reads: CASSPDGVGGQPQHF. The CDR3 DNA sequence: TGTGCCAGCAGTCCCGACGGGGTGGGCGGTCAGCCCCAGCATTTT.

The chain links TRBV5-4 to TRBJ2-5; D perhaps matches TRBD2 (6 bases). The CDR3 has 16 amino acids. V shed 4 bases and J shed 5 bases, with 21 bases lying between them. CDR1 is SGHNT and CDR2 is YYREEE in the germline V gene (reference sequence). The CDR3 protein is CASSPGSPSGWETQYF. In DNA, the CDR3 is TGTGCCAGCAGCCCCGGGAGTCCTTCGGGGTGGGAGACCCAGTACTTC.

The rearrangement links TRBV30 to TRBJ2-5; 10 bases fit TRBD2. CDR3 size: 17 residues. The trim removed 1 base at V and 1 base at J, leaving 9 bases unmatched. The germline V gene has CDR1 GTSNPN and CDR2 SVGIG (reference sequence). CDR3 sequence: CAWSGPPGLATQETQYF. CDR3 in DNA: TGTGCCTGGAGTGGACCACCGGGACTAGCGACCCAAGAGACCCAGTACTTC.

J is TRBJ2-7 and V is TRBV19; D may be TRBD1 or TRBD2 (5 bases each). CDR1 LNHDA and CDR2 SQIVND come from the germline V gene (reference sequence). V gave up 5 bases and J gave up 2 bases, with 16 bases separating them. The CDR3 runs to 15 residues. In DNA, the CDR3 is TGTGCCAGTAGTTCCCGGGACCTCCGAGCCTACGAGCAGTACTTC. Amino acid sequence: CASSSRDLRAYEQYF.

The V gene is TRBV9, the J gene TRBJ1-1, with no clear D. Trimming left V 4 bases short and J 4 bases short, with 14 bases between. The CDR3 has 14 residues. Germline V lookup: CDR1 SGDLS, CDR2 YYNGEE. Here the CDR3 DNA reads TGTGCCAGCAGCACCCAACAAGAGGGCACTGAAGCTTTCTTT. This sequence encodes CASSTQQEGTEAFF.

The gene calls are TRBV5-1 and TRBJ2-1; 8 bases line up with TRBD2. V shed 4 bases, J shed 0 bases, and the junction held 6 bases outside the gene matches. CDR1 and CDR2 (germline): SGHRS, YFSETQ. This CDR3 is 16 amino acids long. The CDR3 bases are TGCGCCAGCAGCCCCGTAGCGGGGAGCTCCTACAATGAGCAGTTCTTC. Translation: CASSPVAGSSYNEQFF.

This clone occurred a few times. The rearrangement links TRBV30 to TRBJ1-5, with a possible D match to TRBD1 (6 bases). Trimming stripped 0 bases from V and 5 bases from J, with 11 bases between. From germline, CDR1 is GTSNPN and CDR2 SVGIG (reference sequence). The CDR3 sequence is 14 residues long. CDR3 region: CAWSVVGGDQPQHF. CDR3 sequence (DNA): TGTGCCTGGAGTGTAGTTGGGGGCGATCAGCCCCAGCATTTT.

The chain joins TRBV10-3 to TRBJ2-1; D gene uncertain. Germline values: CDR1 ENHRY, CDR2 SYGVKD. Trimming removed 7 bases from V and 9 bases from J, with 10 bases in between. The CDR3 runs 11 residues. The DNA of the CDR3 is TGTGCCATCACAAAGGGCGTTGAGCAGTTCTTC. Protein sequence: CAITKGVEQFF.

Worth noting for this clone: At the DNA level, this CDR3 is encoded by other sequences in the same sample as well. The CDR3 reads CASRQGINEKLFF. In DNA form, the CDR3 reads TGTGCCAGCCGACAGGGTATTAATGAAAAACTGTTTTTT. The rearrangement links TRBV6-1 to TRBJ1-4; 7 nucleotides line up with TRBD1. CDR1 is MNHNS and CDR2 is SASEGT in the germline V gene. The CDR3 loop spans 13 amino acids. V gave up 8 bases and J gave up 4 bases; unmatched junction bases: 4.

The chain links TRBV5-1 to TRBJ2-3; D might be TRBD2 (5 bases). The V gene lost 0 bases and the J gene lost 2 bases, with 10 bases spanning the gap. The length of the CDR3 is 15 residues. Germline CDR1 is SGHRS and CDR2 is YFSETQ. For the CDR3, the DNA is TGCGCCAGCAGCTTGGCTGCGGGCTCCACAGATACGCAGTATTTT. As protein: CASSLAAGSTDTQYF.

The sample holds one count of this clone. This rearrangement joins TRBV6-1 to TRBJ1-2; tentatively, D is TRBD1 (6 bases). V lost 0 bases and J 4 bases, leaving 12 bases between the germline ends. The CDR3 is made up of 15 amino acids. The germline V gene has CDR1 MNHNS and CDR2 SASEGT. The CDR3 here is CASSEADRSTYGYTF. The CDR3 region has the DNA TGTGCCAGCAGTGAAGCGGACAGATCGACCTATGGCTACACCTTC.

The CDR3 protein is CASSVAYYGYTF. CDR3 nucleotides: TGTGCCAGCAGCGTAGCATACTATGGCTACACCTTC. The chain recombines TRBV5-6 with TRBJ1-2; D remains ambiguous. The CDR3 is 12 amino acids. Germline V gene lookup returns CDR1 SGHDT and CDR2 YYEEEE. V lost 4 bases and J lost 3, with 7 bases in between.

The chain links TRBV7-2 to TRBJ1-5; a possible D gene is TRBD1 (5 bases). The V end was cut by 2 bases, the J end by 2 bases, with 7 bases between. Per the germline V gene, CDR1 is SGHTA and CDR2 is FQGNSA. There are 14 residues in the CDR3. The CDR3 here is CASSLLGGNQPQHF. CDR3 sequence (DNA): TGTGCCAGCAGCTTACTAGGGGGCAATCAGCCCCAGCATTTT. Filled out from reference TRBV7-2 and TRBJ1-5, the complete variable domain reads GAGVSQSPSNKVTEKGKDVELRCDPISGHTALYWYRQSLGQGLEFLIYFQGNSAPDKSGLPSDRFSAERTGGSVSTLTIQRTQQEDSAVYLCASSLLGGNQPQHFGDGTRLSIL.

The chain combines TRBV19 with TRBJ1-3; 8 bases are a match to TRBD1. Germline V gene lookup returns CDR1 LNHDA and CDR2 SQIVND (reference sequence). The ends lost 3 bases at V and 0 bases at J; junction bases unmatched: 7. The CDR3 has 17 residues. Written as DNA, the CDR3 is TGTGCCAGTAGTATCGTGGGGACAGGCTTCTCTGGAAACACCATATATTTT. Amino acids: CASSIVGTGFSGNTIYF. The full variable domain, completed using reference TRBV19 and TRBJ1-3, is DGGITQSPKYLFRKEGQNVTLSCEQNLNHDAMYWYRQDPGQGLRLIYYSQIVNDFQKGDIAEGYSVSREKKESFPLTVTSAQKNPTAFYLCASSIVGTGFSGNTIYFGEGSWLTVV.

This clone is a singleton in its sample. The chain employs TRBV7-8 and TRBJ1-1; D is uncertain. Per germline, CDR1 SGHVS and CDR2 FQNEAQ. The CDR3 has 16 amino acids. With 5 bases removed from V and 0 bases from J, the gap between germline ends came to 16 bases. CDR3 loop: CASSPPIRGVNTEAFF. The CDR3 DNA sequence: TGTGCCAGCAGCCCTCCTATCCGGGGTGTGAACACTGAAGCTTTCTTT.

V and J are TRBV15 and TRBJ1-2, with a possible D match to TRBD1 (6 bases). The germline V and J ends were trimmed by 2 bases and 6 bases, with 19 bases remaining between them. The CDR3 spans 16 residues. The germline V gene has CDR1 LNHNV and CDR2 YYDKDF (reference sequence). The CDR3 reads CATSRHLDTGLDGYTF. CDR3 in DNA: TGTGCCACCAGCAGACATCTGGACACAGGGTTAGATGGCTACACCTTC.

This clone came up once. The chain employs TRBV6-5 and TRBJ1-3, with 8 bases aligning to TRBD1. The CDR3 contains 14 residues. CDR1 is MNHEY, CDR2 SVGAGI, per germline. J lost 4 bases, V lost 6 bases, and 5 bases had no gene match. CDR3 sequence: CASRAPGGGNTIYF. The CDR3 DNA reads TGTGCCAGCAGAGCCCCAGGGGGCGGAAACACCATATATTTT.

This chain connects TRBV7-2 to TRBJ2-1; 8 nucleotides agree with TRBD2. Germline CDR1 is SGHTA and CDR2 is FQGNSA. There are 13 residues in the CDR3. V shed 10 bases and J 0 bases; nucleotides not matched to a gene: 2. CDR3 loop: CATGTSSYNEQFF. The CDR3, as DNA: TGTGCCACCGGGACTAGCTCCTACAATGAGCAGTTCTTC. Complete variable domain (other parts from reference TRBV7-2 and TRBJ2-1): GAGVSQSPSNKVTEKGKDVELRCDPISGHTALYWYRQSLGQGLEFLIYFQGNSAPDKSGLPSDRFSAERTGGSVSTLTIQRTQQEDSAVYLCATGTSSYNEQFFGPGTRLTVL.

This chain joins TRBV6-5 and TRBJ2-1; TRBD2 matches at 9 bases. Germline CDR1 MNHEY, CDR2 SVGAGI. V was clipped by 2 bases and J by 11 bases; unmatched bases: 10. The CDR3 is 15 amino acids. This CDR3 is CASSYPGLAGNKQFF. The CDR3 region has the DNA TGTGCCAGCAGTTACCCGGGCCTAGCGGGAAATAAGCAGTTCTTC.

This clone appeared once. The J gene is TRBJ2-3, the V gene TRBV11-2; 9 nucleotides match TRBD2. The CDR3 is 16 amino acids. After removal of 4 bases from V and 8 bases from J, the junction contained 13 bases not matched to a gene. Germline V gives CDR1 SGHAT, CDR2 FQNNGV. The CDR3 spells CASSSWGAGGWVTQYF. The CDR3 DNA reads as TGTGCCAGCAGCTCCTGGGGAGCGGGGGGATGGGTTACGCAGTATTTT.

This clone was found once. The gene calls are TRBV29-1 and TRBJ1-2, with D perhaps TRBD1 (6 bases). CDR3 length equals 12 residues. The germline V and J ends were trimmed by 7 bases and 7 bases, with 16 bases remaining between them. Germline CDR1 and CDR2: SQVTM and ANQGSEA. CDR3 nucleotide sequence: TGCAGCGGACTAGGGGGGGCGCGTGGCTACACCTTC. The encoded protein is CSGLGGARGYTF.